The 6 T cell receptor beta chains in this list originate from one sample, sequenced in a study of cytomegalovirus exposure and HLA in healthy donors. The PCR ran on 60 Vbeta and 13 Jbeta primers. Profiling relied on immunoSEQ multiplex PCR, and the TCRdb table lists in-frame clones only, not all of them. The table has over 85,000 clones, 70% to 90% seen once; the top ten hold approximately 2.4%. What was sequenced was PBMCs. These receptor sequences come from a man aged 35-49 years in good health and CMV-seronegative.

V gene TRBV9 combines with J gene TRBJ1-1, with 8 bases fitting TRBD1. Germline CDR1 reads SGDLS; CDR2 reads YYNGEE. J gave up 5 bases and V 1 base, and 7 bases lay outside the gene matches. This CDR3 is 15 amino acids long. The CDR3 DNA sequence: TGTGCCAGCAGCGTAACCGCCCGGGACAGGACTGAAGCTTTCTTT. It codes for CASSVTARDRTEAFF.

The chain carries TRBV7-6 and TRBJ2-7, with 7 bases aligning to TRBD2. The CDR3 extends over 15 amino acids. Losses at the gene ends were 1 base for V and 7 bases for J; bases not matched to a gene: 10. Germline V gene sequence: CDR1 SGHVS, CDR2 FNYEAQ. CDR3 protein: CASSLEAGTFWEQYF. CDR3 in DNA: TGTGCCAGCAGCTTAGAAGCGGGGACCTTCTGGGAGCAGTACTTC.

The rearrangement joins TRBV11-2 to TRBJ2-2, with 9 positions matching TRBD2. This CDR3 has 16 amino acids. Germline trimming cut 5 bases from V and 1 base from J; bases unmatched to any gene: 5. CDR1 is SGHAT, CDR2 FQNNGV, per germline. The CDR3 DNA reads as TGTGCCAGCAGCCTACGACTAGCGGAGAACACCGGGGAGCTGTTTTTT. Residues: CASSLRLAENTGELFF.

The chain uses TRBV12-5 and TRBJ2-7, with TRBD1 as a possible D gene (6 bases). The germline gives CDR1 LGHNT, CDR2 FRNRAP. Trimming pared 2 bases from V and 0 bases from J, leaving 14 bases between. The CDR3 has 16 residues. The CDR3 nucleotides are TGTGCTAGTGGTTTGTTCCGGGGACACTACTCCTACGAGCAGTACTTC. It specifies CASGLFRGHYSYEQYF.

This chain connects TRBV7-3 to TRBJ2-7; D is perhaps TRBD1 (6 bases). The germline V gene encodes CDR1 SGHTA and CDR2 FQGTGA. This CDR3 has 14 residues. Trimming shortened V by 4 bases and J by 4 bases, and 14 bases separated the two germline ends. CDR3 loop: CASSSNPGAYEQYF. The CDR3 nucleotides read TGTGCCAGCAGCTCCAATCCAGGGGCGTACGAGCAGTACTTC.

The chain recombines TRBV7-3 with TRBJ2-5, with unresolved D. Per the germline V gene, CDR1 is SGHTA and CDR2 is FQGTGA. The CDR3 extends over 14 amino acids. V lost 5 bases and J lost 4, with 14 bases in between. The CDR3 sequence is CASSPSVPPETQYF. For the CDR3, the DNA is TGTGCCAGCAGCCCCTCAGTACCCCCAGAGACCCAGTACTTC.